Below, 15 T cell receptor beta chains from the same sample are listed, as sequenced in a study of blood T cell repertoires in COVID-19. The table came from immunoSEQ multiplex PCR; TCRdb's copy has only in-frame clones and leaves some out. The table shows about 210,000 clones, with 65% to 90% occurring only once. Specimen: peripheral blood. These receptors were taken from a man aged 45 to 65 with active or convalescent COVID-19.

The rearrangement uses TRBV5-1 and TRBJ1-6, with 10 bases lining up with TRBD1. Trimming took 5 bases from V and 10 from J; bases not matched to a gene: 6. CDR1 and CDR2 (germline): SGHRS, YFSETQ. This CDR3 region has 14 residues. CDR3: CASSHDRGQSPLHF. Here the CDR3 DNA reads TGCGCCAGCAGTCATGACAGGGGGCAGTCACCCCTCCACTTT.

This chain joins TRBV5-1 and TRBJ2-2, with TRBD2 matching over 7 bases. The CDR3 loop spans 17 amino acids. V was clipped by 4 bases and J by 0 bases; unmatched bases: 9. Germline V CDR1 and CDR2: SGHRS, YFSETQ. The CDR3 bases are TGCGCCAGCAGCCAATCCTTAAGCGGGGCGAACACCGGGGAGCTGTTTTTT. Translation: CASSQSLSGANTGELFF.

The chain joins TRBV10-1 to TRBJ2-7; TRBD1 aligns across 8 bases. The CDR3 has 17 amino acids. CDR1 and CDR2 (germline): WNHNN, SYGVQD (reference sequence). The J segment lost 0 bases and the V segment lost 7 bases, leaving 14 bases of the junction unmatched. CDR3 amino acids: CASNGQGQYARSYEQYV. DNA for the CDR3: TGCGCCAGCAATGGACAGGGCCAGTACGCCCGCTCCTACGAGCAGTACGTC.

This clone was recorded only once. V gene TRBV6-5 combines with J gene TRBJ1-5, with 8 bases fitting TRBD1. Germline CDR1 is MNHEY and CDR2 is SVGAGI. The J segment lost 6 bases and the V segment lost 4 bases, leaving 8 bases of the junction unmatched. There are 15 residues in the CDR3. The CDR3 region has the DNA TGTGCCAGCAGTTCCCAGACAGGGGAGGGTCAGCCCCAGCATTTT. Protein product: CASSSQTGEGQPQHF.

This rearrangement joins TRBV15 to TRBJ1-2, with 8 bases fitting TRBD1. The CDR3 consists of 17 residues. V was clipped by 0 bases and J by 4 bases; unmatched bases: 10. Germline V gene lookup returns CDR1 LNHNV and CDR2 YYDKDF (reference sequence). Here the CDR3 reads CATSRDYGQGASYGYTF. As DNA, the CDR3 is TGTGCCACCAGCAGAGATTACGGCCAGGGGGCGAGCTATGGCTACACCTTC.

This clone was seen a single time. The chain has TRBV6-4 and TRBJ2-1; 7 positions match TRBD1. CDR3 length equals 14 residues. J gave up 6 bases and V 0 bases, and 2 bases lay outside the gene matches. Per the germline V gene, CDR1 is MRHNA and CDR2 is SNTAGT. The CDR3 region is CASSDSAGGNEQFF. CDR3 DNA: TGTGCCAGCAGTGACTCTGCAGGGGGCAATGAGCAGTTCTTC.

Remarks on this clone: Different DNA sequences within this sample yield the same CDR3. The chain is built from TRBV5-1 and TRBJ2-5, with TRBD2 as a possible D gene (6 bases). Per germline, CDR1 SGHRS and CDR2 YFSETQ. This CDR3 has 17 residues. The ends were cut back, 0 bases at V and 2 bases at J, with 17 bases in the middle. In DNA form, the CDR3 reads TGCGCCAGCAGCTTGGCCGGTGGGGGGAGTGATCAAGAGACCCAGTACTTC. Translating gives CASSLAGGGSDQETQYF.

This clone appeared once. The chain carries TRBV6-2 or TRBV6-3 and TRBJ2-1; TRBD1 aligns across 8 bases. The V gene's germline CDR1 is MNHEY and CDR2 SVGEGT. Trimming cost V 5 bases and J 8 bases; bases outside gene matches: 23. This CDR3 spans 19 amino acids. CDR3 nucleotides: TGTGCCAGCAGTCGGCGCGGGCATATTCTGTTGACAGGGGTTCATGAGCAGTTCTTC. Amino acids: CASSRRGHILLTGVHEQFF.

This clone was seen only once. This rearrangement joins TRBV27 to TRBJ1-5, with 8 bases lining up with TRBD1. The V and J ends lost 3 bases and 1 base, in that order; junction bases with no gene match: 5. Per germline, CDR1 MNHEY and CDR2 SMNVEV (reference sequence). This CDR3 has 16 residues. The CDR3 region is CASSLGTGASNQPQHF. Here the CDR3 DNA reads TGTGCCAGCAGTTTGGGGACAGGAGCCAGCAATCAGCCCCAGCATTTT.

This sequence joins TRBV28 and TRBJ1-4; 9 bases are a match to TRBD1. CDR1 MDHEN and CDR2 SYDVKM come from the germline V gene. The CDR3 covers 15 residues. Trimming removed 6 bases from V and 5 bases from J; junction bases left unmatched: 7. The CDR3 reads CASSSRTGANEKLFF. The CDR3 region has the DNA TGTGCCAGCAGCTCACGGACAGGGGCGAATGAAAAACTGTTTTTT.

This chain links TRBV5-1 with TRBJ2-3; perhaps TRBD2 as D (5 bases). CDR3 length: 14 amino acids. Germline-derived CDR1 and CDR2 are SGHRS and YFSETQ. V shed 4 bases and J shed 6 bases, with 15 bases lying between them. CDR3 in amino acids: CASSPGGLLDTQYF. The DNA for the CDR3 is TGCGCCAGCAGCCCCGGCGGGTTGCTTGATACGCAGTATTTT.

This clone was seen once. The chain couples TRBV3-1 (or the pseudogene TRBV3-2) to TRBJ1-6, with TRBD1 as a possible D gene (5 bases). V dropped 2 bases and J dropped 6 bases, with 8 bases sitting between them. This CDR3 has 14 amino acids. Germline assignment: CDR1 LGHDT and CDR2 YNNKEL (reference sequence). CDR3 bases: TGTGCCAGCAGCCAAAGCAGGGCTAATTCACCCCTCCACTTT. It yields the protein CASSQSRANSPLHF.

V and J are TRBV29-1 and TRBJ2-1, with a possible D match to TRBD2 (6 bases). Between the trimmed V and J ends, which lost 5 bases and 0 bases, there was a span of 14 bases. Germline V gene data show CDR1 as SQVTM and CDR2 as ANQGSEA. This CDR3 spans 15 amino acids. The CDR3 sequence: CSVLSGSSSYNEQFF. The CDR3 DNA sequence: TGCAGCGTTCTCAGCGGGTCAAGCTCCTACAATGAGCAGTTCTTC.

This rearrangement joins TRBV4-3 to TRBJ1-3; D is possibly TRBD1 (6 bases). CDR3 length: 14 amino acids. In germline, CDR1 is LGHNA, CDR2 YSLEER. V was shortened by 8 bases and J by 3 bases, with 14 bases between the two germline ends. CDR3 bases: TGCGCCAGCGCCCGGGACACCTATGGAAACACCATATATTTT. This gives the protein CASARDTYGNTIYF.

This chain connects TRBV6-5 to TRBJ1-4, with a possible D match to TRBD1 (6 bases). CDR1 is MNHEY and CDR2 is SVGAGI in the germline V gene. Trimming left V 7 bases short and J 4 bases short, with 10 bases between. The CDR3 is made up of 13 amino acids. CDR3 in DNA: TGTGCCAGCAAGAACAGGGATAATGAAAAACTGTTTTTT. This gives the protein CASKNRDNEKLFF.